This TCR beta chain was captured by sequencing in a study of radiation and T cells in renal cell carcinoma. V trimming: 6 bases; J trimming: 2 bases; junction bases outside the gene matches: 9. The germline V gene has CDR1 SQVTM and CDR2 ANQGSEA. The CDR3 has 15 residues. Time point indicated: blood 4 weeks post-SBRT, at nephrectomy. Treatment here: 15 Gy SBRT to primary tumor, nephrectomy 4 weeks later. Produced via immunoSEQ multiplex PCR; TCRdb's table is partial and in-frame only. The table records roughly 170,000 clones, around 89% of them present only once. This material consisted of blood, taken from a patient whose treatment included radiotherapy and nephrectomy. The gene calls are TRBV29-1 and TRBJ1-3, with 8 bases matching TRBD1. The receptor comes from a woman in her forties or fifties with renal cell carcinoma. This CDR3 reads CSVLEQGVAGNTIYF. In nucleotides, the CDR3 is TGCAGCGTGCTTGAACAGGGGGTAGCTGGAAACACCATATATTTT.